This paragraph reports one TCR beta chain. Its target antigen remains unknown. No qualities accompany the bases; no much larger clone lies one base away. This entry belongs to a study of blood T cell repertoires in COVID-19 (dated by TCRdb to the early 2020s). Concerning the study at large: Samples from collaborators originated in the United States, Italy and Spain and spanned both the acute and convalescent phases of COVID-19. A de-identified subject ID, COVID-19 status, age in years and sex were almost always included in the sample metadata. The dataset comprised deeply sampled blood TCRbeta repertoires from subjects exposed to, actively infected with, or recovered from COVID-19. A freely available public database, intended as a resource for researchers studying the immune response to SARS-CoV-2, is where the repertoires were released. The material from the prospective study consisted of cDNA or gDNA derived from T cells, B-cell-depleted T cells, or PBMCs. Where available, HLA class I and class II types were obtained from metadata supplied by the sample provider rather than from assay-based typing. Samples were obtained from the ongoing ImmuneRACE study (first 160 participants) and from 1,200 or so subjects provided by 6 global collaborators. Study-wide conclusions, independent of this receptor: How much clinical and demographic metadata was included differed by source and by participant, and the metadata was provided uncurated.

TCRbeta CDR3 regions were amplified from genomic DNA by means of the immunoSEQ Assay, a bias-controlled multiplex PCR. In the authors' own workflow: Within the assay, amplification of reference gene primers was used to estimate how many nucleated cells each sample contained. Sequence reads were collapsed and filtered to measure the absolute abundance of every unique TCRbeta CDR3 rearrangement. For each sample, productive Simpson clonality was calculated as the square root of Simpson's diversity index across productive rearrangements. The source is immuneACCESS, and TCRdb retained only in-frame sequences with V and J called. Part of the clones is not carried over; for the studies checked, unresolved V genes explain less than half of this, and the remainder is unexplained. The DNA gave D and trimming, while V, J and clone size come from that table. Counted in this sample were approximately 220,000 clones; 90% of them appeared once. The ten largest clones add up to about 15% of the sample.

The V end loses 3 bases and the J end loses 2 bases, and a stretch of 11 bases separates them. Including the terminal cysteine and phenylalanine, the CDR3 comprises 14 residues. Here the CDR3 DNA is all that survives: 42 bases in frame from base 1. Per the germline V gene, KGHSH is the CDR1 and LQKENI is the CDR2. In the prospective study, participants were 18 to 89 years old, resided in around 25 geographic areas of the United States, and were enrolled through a virtual design. In the prospective study, cohorts were assigned on the basis of participant-reported clinical history obtained from a screening survey and a study questionnaire. Exposed participants had been in contact with someone with a PCR-confirmed or clinician-diagnosed COVID-19 case within 2 weeks of study entry. In the prospective study, mobile phlebotomists collected whole blood, serum and a nasopharyngeal or oropharyngeal swab from each participant. Additional blood draws and questionnaires over an approximately two-month period could optionally be provided by prospective study participants. Before DNA extraction, blood samples from the prospective study were shipped at room temperature or frozen.

The receptor comes from a young man who had been exposed to COVID-19. The rearranged segments are TRBV18 and TRBJ2-7; a tentative D match to TRBD1 spans 5 bases. The specimen sequenced was PBMCs or T cells enriched from blood (not recorded which). The CDR3 protein is CASSPAGSTYEQYF. The DNA sequence is TGTGCCAGCTCACCGGCAGGGTCGACCTACGAGCAGTACTTC. The variable domain in full, with residues beyond the CDR3 obtained from the reference TRBV18 and TRBJ2-7 genes, is NAGVMQNPRHLVRRRGQEARLRCSPMKGHSHVYWYRQLPEEGLKFMVYLQKENIIDESGMPKERFSAEFPKEGPSILRIQQVVRGDSAAYFCASSPAGSTYEQYFGPGTRLTVT.